Each of the 2 T cell receptor beta chains below was sequenced from the same sample in a study of Tregs in tolerant kidney transplant recipients. Assay: immunoSEQ multiplex PCR; the TCRdb copy retains only in-frame clones and omits some. The listing records tens of thousands of clones. Source: CD4+ T cells from blood, taken before the transplant. These receptors were obtained from a human donor who received a combined kidney and bone marrow transplant.

On this clone: The read terminates 3 residues before the CDR3 end, so the remaining end is supplied by the germline J gene. This chain links TRBV5-1 with TRBJ2-7; no definite D call. The germline V gene has CDR1 SGHRS and CDR2 YFSETQ. The CDR3 runs to 11 residues. V gave up 4 bases and J gave up 2 bases, with 4 bases separating them. The CDR3 loop reads CASSIAYEQYF. The part of the CDR3 DNA that was read is TGCGCCAGCAGCATAGCCTACGAG.

As concerns this clone: The read stops 3 residues short of the end of the CDR3; the missing end is completed from the germline J gene. The chain recombines TRBV2 with TRBJ2-7; 10 bases align to TRBD2. Germline lookup yields CDR1 SNHLY and CDR2 FYNNEI. The CDR3 spans 15 residues. Losses at the gene ends were 6 bases for V and 1 base for J; bases not matched to a gene: 6. The sequenced part of the CDR3 DNA is TGTGCCAGCAGCCTCGGACTAGCGGCTTCCTACGAG. Translation gives CASSLGLAASYE. From start to end, the CDR3 is CASSLGLAASYEQYF.